A selection of T cell receptor beta chains follows, all from one sample in a study of blood T cell repertoires in COVID-19. TCRdb's copy holds only in-frame clones and misses some; the assay was immunoSEQ multiplex PCR. The sample lists around 200,000 clones, around 80% occurring once. Specimen: peripheral blood. All receptors derive from a man aged 45-65 years who had recovered from COVID-19. The CDR3 runs from the conserved cysteine through the conserved F or W. D genes are given only for firm matches. Size is omitted from some rows. Given values are once, few, many or a class for expanded clones.

d_call	v_call	clone_size	j_call	cdr3_aa	cdr3_nt
-	TRBV7-8	-	TRBJ1-4	CASSLALGEGWEKLFF	TGTGCCAGCAGCTTAGCGCTCGGGGAGGGGTGGGAAAAACTGTTTTTT
-	TRBV6-1	-	TRBJ1-5	CASSEILEPQHF	TGTGCCAGCAGTGAAATCCTTGAGCCCCAGCATTTT
TRBD1	TRBV24-1	-	TRBJ2-2	CATSGGAGTGGLHTGELFF	TGTGCCACCAGTGGTGGGGCCGGGACAGGGGGCTTGCACACCGGGGAGCTGTTTTTT
-	TRBV19	-	TRBJ1-5	CASRAGIQPQHF	TGTGCCAGTAGGGCAGGGATCCAGCCCCAGCATTTT
TRBD1	TRBV7-2	-	TRBJ1-2	CASSLVMGTVYGYTF	TGTGCCAGCAGCTTAGTTATGGGGACAGTGTATGGCTACACCTTC
TRBD1	TRBV25-1	-	TRBJ1-2	CASSGDRSGYTF	TGTGCCAGCAGTGGGGACAGATCCGGCTACACCTTC
-	TRBV29-1	-	TRBJ1-2	CSVGGRENYGYTF	TGCAGCGTCGGAGGACGGGAAAACTATGGCTACACCTTC
-	TRBV28	-	TRBJ1-6	CASSFVGARDSPLHF	TGTGCCAGCAGTTTCGTGGGGGCGAGGGATTCACCCCTCCACTTT
-	TRBV28	few	TRBJ1-1	CASSLSSSEAFF	TGTGCCAGCAGTTTATCGAGTTCAGAAGCTTTCTTT
TRBD2	TRBV27	few	TRBJ2-3	CASSLEAGAADTQYF	TGTGCCAGCAGTTTAGAAGCGGGAGCGGCAGATACGCAGTATTTT
TRBD2	TRBV7-2	-	TRBJ2-1	CASSLAGGPHNEQFF	TGTGCCAGCAGTCTAGCGGGAGGGCCCCACAATGAGCAGTTCTTC
-	TRBV7-6	-	TRBJ2-3	CASSLIGQQLDTQYF	TGTGCCAGCAGCTTAATTGGACAGCAACTAGATACGCAGTATTTT
TRBD1	TRBV19	few	TRBJ1-1	CASSIDGTGGTEAFF	TGTGCCAGTAGTATAGATGGGACAGGGGGCACTGAAGCTTTCTTT
-	TRBV28	-	TRBJ2-5	CASSSRASFSETQYF	TGTGCCAGCAGTTCCAGGGCGTCGTTTAGTGAGACCCAGTACTTC
-	TRBV4-1	-	TRBJ2-7	CASSQEFPGPYEQYF	TGCGCCAGCAGCCAAGAATTCCCAGGGCCCTACGAGCAGTACTTC
TRBD1	TRBV5-5	-	TRBJ2-2	CASSLQGAHTGELFF	TGTGCCAGCAGCTTACAGGGGGCCCACACCGGGGAGCTGTTTTTT
-	TRBV7-6	many	TRBJ2-7	CASSLGRSGTKDEQYF	TGTGCCAGCAGCTTAGGTCGGTCGGGGACAAAGGACGAGCAGTACTTC
-	TRBV7-9	-	TRBJ2-2	CASSQGPSLELFF	TGTGCCAGCAGTCAGGGGCCCAGTCTGGAGCTGTTTTTT
TRBD2	TRBV10-3	-	TRBJ2-1	CAISDLGLAGNNEQFF	TGTGCCATCAGTGATTTGGGACTAGCGGGAAACAATGAGCAGTTCTTC
-	TRBV9	-	TRBJ2-1	CASSEDSESSYNEQFF	TGTGCCAGCAGCGAGGACAGTGAAAGCTCCTACAATGAGCAGTTCTTC
-	TRBV19	-	TRBJ2-3	CASSISQGTDTQYF	TGTGCCAGTAGTATTTCGCAGGGCACAGATACGCAGTATTTT
-	TRBV7-8	-	TRBJ2-3	CASSLARDNTDTQYF	TGTGCCAGCAGCTTAGCGAGGGACAACACAGATACGCAGTATTTT
-	TRBV10-3	-	TRBJ2-1	CASKGLSTYNEQFF	TGTGCCTCGAAGGGACTTTCGACCTACAATGAGCAGTTCTTC
-	TRBV7-2	-	TRBJ2-5	CASSLVRSQETQYF	TGTGCCAGCAGCTTAGTCAGGTCACAAGAGACCCAGTACTTC
TRBD2	TRBV19	-	TRBJ2-1	CASSLSGSSYNEQFF	TGTGCCAGTAGTTTAAGCGGGAGCTCCTACAATGAGCAGTTCTTC
-	TRBV5-1	few	TRBJ1-3	CASSLLGSSGNTIYF	TGCGCCAGCAGCTTGTTGGGCAGTTCTGGAAACACCATATATTTT
-	TRBV7-9	-	TRBJ1-3	CASSFAGFSGNTIYF	TGTGCCAGCAGCTTCGCAGGGTTCTCTGGAAACACCATATATTTT
TRBD1	TRBV2	many	TRBJ2-2	CASLPGQVTGELFF	TGTGCCAGCTTACCGGGACAGGTAACCGGGGAGCTGTTTTTT
TRBD1	TRBV9	few	TRBJ1-5	CASSVLTGTGGLNQPQHF	TGTGCCAGCAGCGTACTAACCGGGACAGGGGGCTTGAATCAGCCCCAGCATTTT
-	TRBV9	few	TRBJ1-5	CASSVEVAQNQPQHF	TGTGCCAGCAGCGTAGAGGTGGCACAGAATCAGCCCCAGCATTTT